This T cell receptor beta chain was captured in a study of T cell responses to AZD1222 COVID-19 vaccine. Profiled with immunoSEQ multiplex PCR; TCRdb holds only in-frame clones, not every one. Among around 100,000 clones listed, about 88% were seen once. The V end lost 3 bases, the J end lost 5 bases, and 7 bases lay between the germline ends. This CDR3 has 12 residues. The germline gives CDR1 SNHLY, CDR2 FYNNEI. Overall study results and limits: Across spike, vaccine-associated CD4 TCRs were found, dominant at 160-218 and 743-854.

With regard to this clone: Its target is unknown.

The sequences come from peripheral blood, collected on day 0 of AZD1222 vaccination. The sequence came from an adult in good health. The gene calls are TRBV2 and TRBJ1-2, with D unresolved. CDR3 bases: TGTGCCAGCAGTGAGTGGGGATATGGCTACACCTTC. Its translation is CASSEWGYGYTF.